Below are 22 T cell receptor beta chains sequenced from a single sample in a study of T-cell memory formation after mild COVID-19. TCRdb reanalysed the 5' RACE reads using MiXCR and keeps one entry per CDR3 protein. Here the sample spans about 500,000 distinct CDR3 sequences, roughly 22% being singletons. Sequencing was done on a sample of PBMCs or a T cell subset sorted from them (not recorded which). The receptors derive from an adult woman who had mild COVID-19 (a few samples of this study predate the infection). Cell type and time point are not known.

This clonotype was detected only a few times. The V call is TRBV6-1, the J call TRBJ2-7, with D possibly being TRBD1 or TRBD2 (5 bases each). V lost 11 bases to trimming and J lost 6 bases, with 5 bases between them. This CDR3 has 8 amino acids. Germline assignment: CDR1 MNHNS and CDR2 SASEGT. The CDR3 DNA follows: TGTGCCGGGGGCGAGCAGTACTTC. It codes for CAGGEQYF.

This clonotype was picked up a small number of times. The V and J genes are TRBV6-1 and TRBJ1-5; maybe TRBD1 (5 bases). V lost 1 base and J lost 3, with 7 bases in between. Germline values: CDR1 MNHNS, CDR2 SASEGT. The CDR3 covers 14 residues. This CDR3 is CASSEVGHNQPQHF. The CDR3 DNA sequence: TGTGCCAGCAGTGAAGTTGGACACAATCAGCCCCAGCATTTT.

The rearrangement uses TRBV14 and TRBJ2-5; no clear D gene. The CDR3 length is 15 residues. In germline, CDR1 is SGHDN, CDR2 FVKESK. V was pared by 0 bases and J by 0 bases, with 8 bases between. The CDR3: CASSQDGRNQETQYF. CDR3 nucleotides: TGTGCCAGCAGCCAAGATGGACGGAACCAAGAGACCCAGTACTTC.

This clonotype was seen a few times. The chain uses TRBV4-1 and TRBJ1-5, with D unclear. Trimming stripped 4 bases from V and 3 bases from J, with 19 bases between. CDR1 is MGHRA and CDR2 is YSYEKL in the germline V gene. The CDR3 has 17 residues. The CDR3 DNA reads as TGCGCCAGCAGCCGAGAGAGGGAATCATTCCTCAATCAGCCCCAGCATTTT. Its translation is CASSRERESFLNQPQHF.

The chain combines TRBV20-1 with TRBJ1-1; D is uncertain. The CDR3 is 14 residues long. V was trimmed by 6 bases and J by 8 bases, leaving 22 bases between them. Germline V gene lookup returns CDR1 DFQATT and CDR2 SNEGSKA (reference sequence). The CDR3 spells CSAPRQAKQAEAFF. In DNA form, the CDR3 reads TGCAGTGCCCCTCGGCAGGCTAAACAAGCGGAAGCTTTCTTT.

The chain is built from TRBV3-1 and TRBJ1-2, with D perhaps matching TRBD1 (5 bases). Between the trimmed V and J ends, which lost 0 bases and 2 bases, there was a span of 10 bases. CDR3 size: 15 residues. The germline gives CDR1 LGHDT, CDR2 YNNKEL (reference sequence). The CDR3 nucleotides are TGTGCCAGCAGCCAAGATAGACGACAGAACTATGGCTACACCTTC. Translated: CASSQDRRQNYGYTF. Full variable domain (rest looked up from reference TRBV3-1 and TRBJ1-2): DTAVSQTPKYLVTQMGNDKSIKCEQNLGHDTMYWYKQDSKKFLKIMFSYNNKELIINETVPNRFSPKSPDKAHLNLHINSLELGDSAVYFCASSQDRRQNYGYTFGSGTRLTVV.

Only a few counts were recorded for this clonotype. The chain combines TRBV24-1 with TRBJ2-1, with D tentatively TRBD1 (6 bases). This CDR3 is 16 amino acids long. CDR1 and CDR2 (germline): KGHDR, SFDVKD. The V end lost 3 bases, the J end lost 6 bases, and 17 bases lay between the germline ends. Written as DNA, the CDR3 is TGTGCCACCAGTGATCCTGGACAGCCCCGGGGCAATGAGCAGTTCTTC. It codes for CATSDPGQPRGNEQFF.

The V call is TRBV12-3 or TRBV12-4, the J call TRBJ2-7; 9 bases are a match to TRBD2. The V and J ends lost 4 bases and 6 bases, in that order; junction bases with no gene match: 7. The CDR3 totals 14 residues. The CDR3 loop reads CASSSGTSYREQYF. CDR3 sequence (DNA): TGTGCCAGCAGTTCAGGGACTAGCTACCGCGAGCAGTACTTC.

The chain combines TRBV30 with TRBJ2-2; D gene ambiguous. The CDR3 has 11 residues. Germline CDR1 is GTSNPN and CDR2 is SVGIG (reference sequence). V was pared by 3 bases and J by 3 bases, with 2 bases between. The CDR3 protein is CAWSDTGELFF. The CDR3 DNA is TGTGCCTGGAGCGACACCGGGGAGCTGTTTTTT.

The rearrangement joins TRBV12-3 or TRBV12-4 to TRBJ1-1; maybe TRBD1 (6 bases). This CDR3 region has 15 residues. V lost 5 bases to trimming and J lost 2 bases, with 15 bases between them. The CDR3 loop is CASSGGGGRNTEAFF. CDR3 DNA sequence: TGTGCCAGCAGTGGGGGTGGGGGGCGCAACACTGAAGCTTTCTTT.

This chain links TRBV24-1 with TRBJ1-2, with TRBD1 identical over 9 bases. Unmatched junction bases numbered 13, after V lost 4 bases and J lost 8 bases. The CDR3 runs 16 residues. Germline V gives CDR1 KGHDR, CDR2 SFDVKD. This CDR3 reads CATSDTTHRGRSGYTF. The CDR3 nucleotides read TGTGCCACCAGTGACACCACTCACAGGGGGCGATCCGGCTACACCTTC.

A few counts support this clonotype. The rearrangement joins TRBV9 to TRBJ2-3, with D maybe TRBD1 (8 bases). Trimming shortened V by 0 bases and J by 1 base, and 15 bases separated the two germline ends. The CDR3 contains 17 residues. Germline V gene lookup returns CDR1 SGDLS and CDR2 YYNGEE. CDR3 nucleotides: TGTGCCAGCAGCGTAGTGGGGGGGACAGGCCGCACAGATACGCAGTATTTT. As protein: CASSVVGGTGRTDTQYF.

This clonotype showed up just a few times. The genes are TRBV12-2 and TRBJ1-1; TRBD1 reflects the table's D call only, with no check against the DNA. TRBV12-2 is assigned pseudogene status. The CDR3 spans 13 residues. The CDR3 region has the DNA TGTGCAAACTCTGACAGGTTTAATACTGAAGCTTTCTTT. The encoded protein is CANSDRFNTEAFF.

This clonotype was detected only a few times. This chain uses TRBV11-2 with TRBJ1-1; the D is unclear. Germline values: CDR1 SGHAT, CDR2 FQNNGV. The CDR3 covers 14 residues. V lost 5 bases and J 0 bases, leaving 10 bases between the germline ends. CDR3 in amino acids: CASSPQSVNTEAFF. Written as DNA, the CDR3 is TGTGCCAGCAGCCCTCAAAGTGTGAACACTGAAGCTTTCTTT.

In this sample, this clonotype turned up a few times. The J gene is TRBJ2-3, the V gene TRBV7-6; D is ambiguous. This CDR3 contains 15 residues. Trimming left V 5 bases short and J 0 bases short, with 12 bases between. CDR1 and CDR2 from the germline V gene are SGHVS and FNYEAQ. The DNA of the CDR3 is TGTGCCAGCAGCCGATCGACGGCTAGCACAGATACGCAGTATTTT. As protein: CASSRSTASTDTQYF.

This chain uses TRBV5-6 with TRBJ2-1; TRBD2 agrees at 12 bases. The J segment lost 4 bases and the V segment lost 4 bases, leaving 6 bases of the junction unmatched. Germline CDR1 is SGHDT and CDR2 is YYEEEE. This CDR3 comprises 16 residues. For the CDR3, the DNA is TGTGCCAGCAGCGCGCGGACTAGCGGGACATACAATGAGCAGTTCTTC. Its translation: CASSARTSGTYNEQFF.

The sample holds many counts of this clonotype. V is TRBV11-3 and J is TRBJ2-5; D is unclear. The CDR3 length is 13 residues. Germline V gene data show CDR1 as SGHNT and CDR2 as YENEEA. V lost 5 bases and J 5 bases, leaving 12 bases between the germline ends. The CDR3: CASSPHGTETQYF. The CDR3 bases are TGTGCCAGCAGCCCGCACGGCACGGAGACCCAGTACTTC.

The CDR3 spells CASSSRDRGSADTQYF. In nucleotides, the CDR3 is TGTGCCAGTAGTAGCAGGGACAGGGGTTCCGCAGATACGCAGTATTTT. The chain couples TRBV19 to TRBJ2-3, with TRBD1 matching over 10 bases. CDR3 length: 16 amino acids. Losses at the gene ends were 4 bases for V and 4 bases for J; bases not matched to a gene: 8. CDR1 LNHDA and CDR2 SQIVND come from the germline V gene (reference sequence).

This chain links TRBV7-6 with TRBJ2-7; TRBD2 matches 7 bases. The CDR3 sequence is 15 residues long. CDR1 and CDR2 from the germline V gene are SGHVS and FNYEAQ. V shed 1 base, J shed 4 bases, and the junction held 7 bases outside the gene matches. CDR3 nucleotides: TGTGCCAGCAGCTTAGAGCGGACTAGGGATTACGAGCAGTACTTC. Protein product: CASSLERTRDYEQYF. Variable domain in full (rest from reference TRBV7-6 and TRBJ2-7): GAGVSQSPRYKVTKRGQDVALRCDPISGHVSLYWYRQALGQGPEFLTYFNYEAQQDKSGLPNDRFSAERPEGSISTLTIQRTEQRDSAMYRCASSLERTRDYEQYFGPGTRLTVT.

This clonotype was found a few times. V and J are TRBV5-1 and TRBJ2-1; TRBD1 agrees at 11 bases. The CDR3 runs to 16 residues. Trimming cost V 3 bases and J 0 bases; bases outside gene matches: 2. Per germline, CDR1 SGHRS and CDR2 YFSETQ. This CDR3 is CASSSGQGASYNEQFF. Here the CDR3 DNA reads TGCGCCAGCAGCTCTGGACAGGGGGCCTCCTACAATGAGCAGTTCTTC.

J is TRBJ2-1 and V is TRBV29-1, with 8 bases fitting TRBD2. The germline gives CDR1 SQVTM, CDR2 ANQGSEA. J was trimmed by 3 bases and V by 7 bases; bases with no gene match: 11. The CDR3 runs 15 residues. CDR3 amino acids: CSEAPPGGLYNEQFF. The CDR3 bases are TGCAGCGAGGCCCCGCCGGGGGGGCTCTACAATGAGCAGTTCTTC.

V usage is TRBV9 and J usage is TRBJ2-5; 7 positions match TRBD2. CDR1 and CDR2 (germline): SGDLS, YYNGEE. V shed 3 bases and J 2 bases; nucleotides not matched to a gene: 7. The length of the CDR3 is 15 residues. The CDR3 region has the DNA TGTGCCAGCAGCGAGCGGGGCCTGATTCAAGAGACCCAGTACTTC. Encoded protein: CASSERGLIQETQYF.